The 4 T cell receptor beta chains presented below share a single source sample, sequenced in a study of OX40 agonist ivuxolimab in advanced cancers. Data came from immunoSEQ multiplex PCR; TCRdb stores just in-frame clones and leaves some out. Among about 61,000 clones listed, about 85% were seen once. The specimen was CD4+ or CD8+ T cells sorted from blood, collected in a trial of the OX40 agonist ivuxolimab. The receptors stem from an adult with an advanced solid tumor such as melanoma, head and neck, liver or kidney cancer.

V is TRBV29-1 and J is TRBJ2-5, with D perhaps assigned TRBD1 or TRBD2 (6 bases each). The J call is uncertain, as TRBJ2-7 better fits the DNA end. The germline V gene encodes CDR1 SQVTM and CDR2 ANQGSEA. The CDR3 loop spans 15 amino acids. The CDR3 region has the DNA TGCAGCGTTGAGAAAGGTGGGGGGCGAACCTACGAGCAGTACTTC. It encodes CSVEKGGGRTYEQYF.

This chain connects TRBV6-5 to TRBJ1-2; 11 bases are a match to TRBD1. CDR1 and CDR2 (germline): MNHEY, SVGAGI. CDR3 length equals 16 residues. V shed 4 bases, J shed 7 bases, and the junction held 11 bases outside the gene matches. CDR3 loop: CASSSQGRDRGFGYTF. CDR3 bases: TGTGCCAGCAGTTCCCAAGGTCGGGACAGGGGGTTTGGCTACACCTTC.

The chain carries TRBV27 and TRBJ1-4; TRBD1 matches 7 bases. CDR1 and CDR2 from the germline V gene are MNHEY and SMNVEV (reference sequence). The CDR3 consists of 14 residues. The J segment lost 3 bases and the V segment lost 8 bases, leaving 6 bases of the junction unmatched. In nucleotides, the CDR3 is TGTGCCAGCCGGGGGGACAGACCTAATGAAAAACTGTTTTTT. Residues: CASRGDRPNEKLFF.

This chain uses TRBV5-1 with TRBJ1-6, with 8 bases that match TRBD1. The CDR3 has 15 amino acids. J was trimmed by 7 bases and V by 0 bases; bases with no gene match: 3. Germline CDR1 SGHRS, CDR2 YFSETQ. The DNA of the CDR3 is TGCGCCAGCAGCTTGGGGGACAGGTCGAATTCACCCCTCCACTTT. Protein product: CASSLGDRSNSPLHF.